The clone carrying this T cell receptor (beta chain) was observed at least ten times. RNA transcripts were the template for amplifying TCR beta CDR3 regions. HTBI primers were used for first-round RT-PCR of the TCR CDR3. Each CDR3 protein is one row after TCRdb ran MiXCR on the multiplex PCR reads. The sample holds approximately 510,000 distinct CDR3 sequences, less than 25% seen once. This sample was included in a study of T cells in Graves' hyperthyroidism and ophthalmopathy. Fresh peripheral blood, 10 ml, yielded the PBMCs. Between the trimmed V and J ends, which lost 5 bases and 8 bases, there was a span of 13 bases. CDR1 and CDR2 from the germline V gene are ENHRY and SYGVKD. CDR3 size: 13 residues.

The clonotype originates from a man in his late teens or twenties with Graves' hyperthyroidism. The chain employs TRBV10-3 and TRBJ1-3; D is ambiguous. Sample: blood. CDR3 nucleotides: TGTGCCATCAGTAGGACGGCGAGGGACACCATATATTTT. Translated: CAISRTARDTIYF.